A selection of T cell receptor beta chains follows, all from one sample in a study of human T cells and chemical hapten exposure. Via MiXCR, TCRdb re-called the RACE reads, giving one row per CDR3 protein. Altogether about 130,000 distinct CDR3 sequences are present, approximately 9% being singletons, with the ten largest covering roughly 2%. The sample consisted of whole blood. The receptors derive from a male donor in good health. Some clones in this sample may be carry-over from other donors' samples. Each CDR3 is given with its conserved first and last residue. D genes are given only for firm matches. Only part of the rows carry a size: once, few, many, or a class if the clone is expanded.

cdr3_nt: TGTGCCAGCCGCGGGATCGGAGAGACCCAGTACTTC; cdr3_aa: CASRGIGETQYF; d_call: NA; j_call: TRBJ2-5; v_call: TRBV25-1; clone_size: many
cdr3_nt: TGTGCCAGCAGTTCCTACCAGAACTACAATGAGCAGTTCTTC; cdr3_aa: CASSSYQNYNEQFF; d_call: NA; j_call: TRBJ2-1; v_call: TRBV12-3/TRBV12-4; clone_size: few
cdr3_nt: TGTGCCACCAGTGATTCCAGCCAAGAGACCCAGTACTTC; cdr3_aa: CATSDSSQETQYF; d_call: NA; j_call: TRBJ2-5; v_call: TRBV24-1; clone_size: many
cdr3_nt: TGTGCCATCAGTGGGGGCAGTGGGACCAAAAACATTCAGTACTTC; cdr3_aa: CAISGGSGTKNIQYF; d_call: NA; j_call: TRBJ2-4; v_call: TRBV10-3; clone_size: NA
cdr3_nt: TGTGCCAGCAGTTCTGGCGACAGGGACGCAGATACGCAGTATTTT; cdr3_aa: CASSSGDRDADTQYF; d_call: TRBD1; j_call: TRBJ2-3; v_call: TRBV12-3/TRBV12-4; clone_size: few
cdr3_nt: TGCAGCGTCGCGCAGGGGAGGGTAGCGGGGGAGCAGTACTTC; cdr3_aa: CSVAQGRVAGEQYF; d_call: TRBD2; j_call: TRBJ2-7; v_call: TRBV29-1; clone_size: few
cdr3_nt: TGCGCCAGCAGCCACGCGCCTCCCGAAGCCAAAAACATTCAGTACTTC; cdr3_aa: CASSHAPPEAKNIQYF; d_call: NA; j_call: TRBJ2-4; v_call: TRBV4-1; clone_size: NA
cdr3_nt: TGTGCCAGCAGTGGAGTAGGCAATCAGCCCCAGCATTTT; cdr3_aa: CASSGVGNQPQHF; d_call: NA; j_call: TRBJ1-5; v_call: TRBV25-1; clone_size: NA
cdr3_nt: TGCAGTGCTCCCGGGGGGGGCGGGAACTATGTGGGCTACACCTTC; cdr3_aa: CSAPGGGGNYVGYTF; d_call: NA; j_call: TRBJ1-2; v_call: TRBV20-1; clone_size: NA
cdr3_nt: TGTGCCAGCAGTTACGGCGGCGTAGGAGAGACCCAGTACTTC; cdr3_aa: CASSYGGVGETQYF; d_call: NA; j_call: TRBJ2-5; v_call: TRBV6-5; clone_size: few
cdr3_nt: TGTGCCAGCAGCGTAGACCCGGGACACCATCCTTCACCCCTCCACTTT; cdr3_aa: CASSVDPGHHPSPLHF; d_call: NA; j_call: TRBJ1-6; v_call: TRBV9; clone_size: NA
cdr3_nt: TGTGCCAGCAGCCGGACGGCTGGAAACACCATATATTTT; cdr3_aa: CASSRTAGNTIYF; d_call: NA; j_call: TRBJ1-3; v_call: TRBV5-4; clone_size: NA
cdr3_nt: TGCAGTGCTAGAGCGAGGCAGGGGGTCTTTATCGGCTACACCTTC; cdr3_aa: CSARARQGVFIGYTF; d_call: TRBD1; j_call: TRBJ1-2; v_call: TRBV20-1; clone_size: many
cdr3_nt: TGTGCCAGTAGTTCTAGCGGGAGAAGTGAGCAGTTCTTC; cdr3_aa: CASSSSGRSEQFF; d_call: TRBD2; j_call: TRBJ2-1; v_call: TRBV19; clone_size: few
cdr3_nt: TGCAGCGTTGGGGAGGACTACGAGACCCAGTACTTC; cdr3_aa: CSVGEDYETQYF; d_call: NA; j_call: TRBJ2-5; v_call: TRBV29-1; clone_size: many
cdr3_nt: TGCAGCACGAGGGACAGCTCCTACGAGCAGTACTTC; cdr3_aa: CSTRDSSYEQYF; d_call: TRBD1; j_call: TRBJ2-7; v_call: TRBV29-1; clone_size: NA
cdr3_nt: TGTGCCAGCAGCCTCAAATATGGCAGGAGGCCCTATAATTCACCCCTCCACTTT; cdr3_aa: CASSLKYGRRPYNSPLHF; d_call: NA; j_call: TRBJ1-6; v_call: TRBV5-6; clone_size: many
cdr3_nt: TGTGCCAGCAGTTACGTTAAGAACACTGAAGCTTTCTTT; cdr3_aa: CASSYVKNTEAFF; d_call: NA; j_call: TRBJ1-1; v_call: TRBV6-6; clone_size: few
cdr3_nt: TGCGCCAGCAGTCGTTATGAGACAGCAGATACGCAGTATTTT; cdr3_aa: CASSRYETADTQYF; d_call: NA; j_call: TRBJ2-3; v_call: TRBV23-1; clone_size: NA
cdr3_nt: TGTGCCAGCAGTGGGGACAGTAACTACGAGCAGTACTTC; cdr3_aa: CASSGDSNYEQYF; d_call: TRBD1; j_call: TRBJ2-7; v_call: TRBV2; clone_size: NA
cdr3_nt: TGTGCCAGCAGCAGATCATGGACTGGACAGGAGATCGAGCAGTACTTC; cdr3_aa: CASSRSWTGQEIEQYF; d_call: TRBD1; j_call: TRBJ2-7; v_call: TRBV6-1; clone_size: NA
cdr3_nt: TGTGCCAGCAGCTTAGCGGCTTCCTTCCAAGAGACCCAGTACTTC; cdr3_aa: CASSLAASFQETQYF; d_call: NA; j_call: TRBJ2-5; v_call: TRBV7-7; clone_size: few
cdr3_nt: TGTGCCAGCAGCCCAGACAGGCGCTCTGGGGCCAACGTCCTGACTTTC; cdr3_aa: CASSPDRRSGANVLTF; d_call: NA; j_call: TRBJ2-6; v_call: TRBV14; clone_size: many
cdr3_nt: TGTGCCAGCAGCTTAGCGCGACAGGGCTACAATGAGCAGTTCTTC; cdr3_aa: CASSLARQGYNEQFF; d_call: TRBD1; j_call: TRBJ2-1; v_call: TRBV7-9; clone_size: few
cdr3_nt: TGCGCCAGCAGCCAAGAGTTGGGACAGGGCAGGGCTTTCTTT; cdr3_aa: CASSQELGQGRAFF; d_call: TRBD1; j_call: TRBJ1-1; v_call: TRBV4-3; clone_size: many
cdr3_nt: TGCGCCAGCGGGACAGGGCTGAACACTGAAGCTTTCTTT; cdr3_aa: CASGTGLNTEAFF; d_call: TRBD1; j_call: TRBJ1-1; v_call: TRBV5-1; clone_size: NA
cdr3_nt: TGTGCCAGCAGTCGCCCCCGGAACTATGGCTACACCTTC; cdr3_aa: CASSRPRNYGYTF; d_call: NA; j_call: TRBJ1-2; v_call: TRBV6-2/TRBV6-3; clone_size: few
cdr3_nt: TGTGCCAGCAGCGGACAGGGGGGACCTCAGCCCTATGGCTACACCTTC; cdr3_aa: CASSGQGGPQPYGYTF; d_call: TRBD1; j_call: TRBJ1-2; v_call: TRBV9; clone_size: few
cdr3_nt: TGCAGTGCTAGAGATGGAGAGGGCCCCCAGCATTTT; cdr3_aa: CSARDGEGPQHF; d_call: NA; j_call: TRBJ1-5; v_call: TRBV20-1; clone_size: NA
cdr3_nt: TGTGCCTGGAACGCCAGGGAGGGAGATACGCAGTATTTT; cdr3_aa: CAWNAREGDTQYF; d_call: TRBD2; j_call: TRBJ2-3; v_call: TRBV30; clone_size: few
cdr3_nt: TGTGCCAGTAGTATACTAGCTAACAATGAGCAGTTCTTC; cdr3_aa: CASSILANNEQFF; d_call: NA; j_call: TRBJ2-1; v_call: TRBV19; clone_size: few
cdr3_nt: TGCGCCAGCAGCCACTCTAGGACCACTTTAGCCAAAAACATTCAGTACTTC; cdr3_aa: CASSHSRTTLAKNIQYF; d_call: NA; j_call: TRBJ2-4; v_call: TRBV4-1; clone_size: many
cdr3_nt: TGTGCCAGCAGCCTTACGGACTACGCTGTACATGAGCAGTTCTTC; cdr3_aa: CASSLTDYAVHEQFF; d_call: NA; j_call: TRBJ2-1; v_call: TRBV28; clone_size: few
cdr3_nt: TGTGCCAGCAGCGCCAGGACAGGGAATAACTATGGCTACACCTTC; cdr3_aa: CASSARTGNNYGYTF; d_call: TRBD1; j_call: TRBJ1-2; v_call: TRBV9; clone_size: few
cdr3_nt: TGTGCCAGCAGTTGGGACAAGTGGGACACCATATATTTT; cdr3_aa: CASSWDKWDTIYF; d_call: NA; j_call: TRBJ1-3; v_call: TRBV12-3/TRBV12-4; clone_size: many
cdr3_nt: TGTGCCAGCAGCCCCCAGTGGAACACTGAAGCTTTCTTT; cdr3_aa: CASSPQWNTEAFF; d_call: NA; j_call: TRBJ1-1; v_call: TRBV11-1; clone_size: few
cdr3_nt: TGTGCCACCAGCAGAGAAGTAGGGCAGATCATCACAGATACGCAGTATTTT; cdr3_aa: CATSREVGQIITDTQYF; d_call: NA; j_call: TRBJ2-3; v_call: TRBV15; clone_size: many
cdr3_nt: TGCAGTGCTTCCCCCATAGTGGGAGGGGACTCCTACGAGCAGTACTTC; cdr3_aa: CSASPIVGGDSYEQYF; d_call: TRBD2; j_call: TRBJ2-7; v_call: TRBV20-1; clone_size: many
cdr3_nt: TGTGCCAGTCAAGGACCGGGTAATGAAAAACTGTTTTTT; cdr3_aa: CASQGPGNEKLFF; d_call: NA; j_call: TRBJ1-4; v_call: TRBV19; clone_size: NA
cdr3_nt: TGTGCCAGCAGCCAAATGCCCGGCAGGGAGAATCAGCCCCAGCATTTT; cdr3_aa: CASSQMPGRENQPQHF; d_call: NA; j_call: TRBJ1-5; v_call: TRBV4-2; clone_size: few
cdr3_nt: TGTGCCACCAGTGATCCGGCAGATGAGCAGTTCTTC; cdr3_aa: CATSDPADEQFF; d_call: NA; j_call: TRBJ2-1; v_call: TRBV24-1; clone_size: NA
cdr3_nt: TGCGCCAGCAGCTTGGTGCCATGGACTTCTGACTACGAGCAGTACTTC; cdr3_aa: CASSLVPWTSDYEQYF; d_call: NA; j_call: TRBJ2-7; v_call: TRBV5-1; clone_size: NA